These T cell receptor beta chains were read from a single sample in a study of blood T cell repertoires in COVID-19. Assay used: immunoSEQ multiplex PCR; TCRdb lists only in-frame clones, some missing. The sample has about 420,000 clones, over 85% seen once; the top ten hold more than 0.7%. The sequenced sample consisted of peripheral blood. Receptors were obtained from a man aged 18-30 years with COVID-19, enrolled during active disease. Each CDR3 is given with its conserved first and last residue. Each record gives: V gene, D gene, clone size, J gene, CDR3 DNA, CDR3 protein. D genes are given only for firm matches. A row's size may be missing; if present it is once, few, many or a size class.

TRBV28	TRBD2	NA	TRBJ2-7	TGTGCCAGCAGTTTGACTAGCGGGAGCCCTAGCTCCTACGAGCAGTACTTC	CASSLTSGSPSSYEQYF
TRBV25-1	TRBD1	NA	TRBJ1-6	TGTGCCAGCACCTCCGAAGGCAGGGGGCAATCACCCCTCCACTTT	CASTSEGRGQSPLHF
TRBV7-2	TRBD2	NA	TRBJ2-1	TGTGCCAGCAGCCTCGGGACTAGCGGCGATGAGCAGTTCTTC	CASSLGTSGDEQFF
TRBV27	NA	NA	TRBJ2-7	TGTGCCAGCAGTCAGGACAGAGGCCGCTCCTACGAGCAGTACTTC	CASSQDRGRSYEQYF
TRBV2	NA	NA	TRBJ2-3	TGTGCCAGCAGTGATATGGGGGCTTACACAGATACGCAGTATTTT	CASSDMGAYTDTQYF
TRBV18	TRBD1	NA	TRBJ1-2	TGTGCCAGCTCAACGGGACAGAACTATGGCTACACCTTC	CASSTGQNYGYTF
TRBV19	NA	NA	TRBJ2-3	TGTGCCAGTAGGGGGGGACTGCTCGGTTCGGATACGCAGTATTTT	CASRGGLLGSDTQYF
TRBV7-2	TRBD2	NA	TRBJ2-1	TGTGCCAGCAGCTTAGTGTCTAGCGGGCCCAATGAGCAGTTCTTC	CASSLVSSGPNEQFF
TRBV11-2	TRBD1	NA	TRBJ1-1	TGTGCCAGCAGCCTACAGACAGGGGACACTGAAGCTTTCTTT	CASSLQTGDTEAFF
TRBV6-5	TRBD1	NA	TRBJ2-3	TGTGCCAGGTCACAGGGGCCGGTGGTAGATACGCAGTATTTT	CARSQGPVVDTQYF
TRBV6-1	NA	NA	TRBJ2-7	TGTGCCAGCAGTGAAACCGGGACACTTCCTTACGAGCAGTACTTC	CASSETGTLPYEQYF
TRBV27	NA	NA	TRBJ1-1	TGTGCCAGCAGTTGGGGGGGTGTGGGCACTGAAGCTTTCTTT	CASSWGGVGTEAFF
TRBV20-1	TRBD2	NA	TRBJ2-5	TGCAGTGCTAGTAAACCGGGACTAGCTAGCGAGACCCAGTACTTC	CSASKPGLASETQYF
TRBV14	NA	once	TRBJ2-7	TGTGCCAGCAGCCAATACAGCAGTTCCTACTACGAGCAGTACTTC	CASSQYSSSYYEQYF
TRBV5-4	NA	NA	TRBJ2-5	TGTGCCAGCTCCCACCCGGGGGAGACCCAGTACTTC	CASSHPGETQYF
TRBV5-1	NA	NA	TRBJ1-2	TGCGCCAGCAGCTTGATTCAGGGGAACTACACCTTC	CASSLIQGNYTF
TRBV14	TRBD1	once	TRBJ1-2	TGTGCCAGCAGCCGGGGACAGGCCTATGGCTACACCTTC	CASSRGQAYGYTF
TRBV21-1	NA	NA	TRBJ2-3	TGTGCCAGCAACAAACGCAGGTTGGGACTAGCGGGAGGTCATAGCACAGATACGCAGTATTTT	CASNKRRLGLAGGHSTDTQYF
TRBV3-1/TRBV3-2	NA	NA	TRBJ1-1	TGTGCCAGCAGCCCAGACCAGGGTAAAAAGGGTGTAGGAGCTTTCTTT	CASSPDQGKKGVGAFF
TRBV12-3/TRBV12-4	NA	NA	TRBJ1-1	TGTGCCAGCAGTTTGAACACAGGCACTGAAGCTTTCTTT	CASSLNTGTEAFF
TRBV7-9	NA	once	TRBJ2-2	TGTGCCAGCAGCCGGGGGAATGAGGTTTTCGGGGAGCTGTTTTTT	CASSRGNEVFGELFF
TRBV3-1/TRBV3-2	NA	NA	TRBJ1-2	TGTGCCAGCAGCCAAGATCGGATCCTTTCGGACAACGGAGGCTACACCTTC	CASSQDRILSDNGGYTF
TRBV7-3	NA	NA	TRBJ2-1	TGTGCCAGCAGCTTAAATGGCGGGTCTTACAATGAGCAGTTCTTC	CASSLNGGSYNEQFF
TRBV12-3/TRBV12-4	NA	NA	TRBJ2-3	TGTGCCAGCAGTTTAGGTTACACAGATACGCAGTATTTT	CASSLGYTDTQYF
TRBV11-2	TRBD2	once	TRBJ2-1	TGTGCCAGCAGCTTAAGGGCTTGGCGGGAGGGAGACAATGAGCAGTTCTTC	CASSLRAWREGDNEQFF
TRBV27	TRBD1	NA	TRBJ1-5	TGTGCCAGCAGTTTGGACAGGGGGCAGGGGCAGCCCCAGCATTTT	CASSLDRGQGQPQHF
TRBV6-5	NA	NA	TRBJ2-7	TGTGCCAGCAGTTATAGTACAGGGATCTACGAGCAGTACTTC	CASSYSTGIYEQYF
TRBV24-1	TRBD1	NA	TRBJ1-2	TGTGCCACCAGTGATCCGGGACAGAGTCATGGCTACACCTTC	CATSDPGQSHGYTF
TRBV2	TRBD1	NA	TRBJ1-1	TGTGCCAGCGGGACAGACCTGAACACTGAAGCTTTCTTT	CASGTDLNTEAFF
TRBV15	NA	NA	TRBJ1-3	TGTGCCACCAGCAGAGATTCAGGGTCTGGAAACACCATATATTTT	CATSRDSGSGNTIYF
TRBV11-2	NA	NA	TRBJ1-3	TGTGCCAGCAGCTCCATAAGGGGATTTGGAAACACCATATATTTT	CASSSIRGFGNTIYF